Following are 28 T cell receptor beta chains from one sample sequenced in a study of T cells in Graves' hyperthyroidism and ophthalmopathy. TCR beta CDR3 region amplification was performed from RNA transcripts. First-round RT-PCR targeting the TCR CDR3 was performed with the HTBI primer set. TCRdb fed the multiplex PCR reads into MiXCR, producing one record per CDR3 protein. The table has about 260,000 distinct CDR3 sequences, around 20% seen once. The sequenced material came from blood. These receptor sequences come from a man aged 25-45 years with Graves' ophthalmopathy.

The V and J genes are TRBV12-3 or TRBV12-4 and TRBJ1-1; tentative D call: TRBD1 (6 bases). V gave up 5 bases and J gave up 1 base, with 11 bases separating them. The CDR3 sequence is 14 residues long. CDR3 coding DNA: TGTGCCAGCAGTACGGGACACTCGAACACTGAAGCTTTCTTT. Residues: CASSTGHSNTEAFF.

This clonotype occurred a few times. The CDR3 protein is CASSPQSGTDTQYF. The DNA of the CDR3 is TGTGCCAGCAGCCCCCAGTCAGGGACAGATACGCAGTATTTT. The rearrangement joins TRBV7-3 to TRBJ2-3; D may be TRBD1 (5 bases). Trimming stripped 5 bases from V and 3 bases from J, with 12 bases between. CDR1 is SGHTA and CDR2 is FQGTGA in the germline V gene. There are 14 residues in the CDR3.

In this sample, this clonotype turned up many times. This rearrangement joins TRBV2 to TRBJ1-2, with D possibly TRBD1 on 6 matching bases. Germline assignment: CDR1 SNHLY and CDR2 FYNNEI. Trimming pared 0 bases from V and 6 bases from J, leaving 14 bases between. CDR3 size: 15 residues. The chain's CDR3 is CASSEARQGFDGYTF. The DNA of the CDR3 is TGTGCCAGCAGTGAAGCGCGGCAGGGGTTTGATGGCTACACCTTC.

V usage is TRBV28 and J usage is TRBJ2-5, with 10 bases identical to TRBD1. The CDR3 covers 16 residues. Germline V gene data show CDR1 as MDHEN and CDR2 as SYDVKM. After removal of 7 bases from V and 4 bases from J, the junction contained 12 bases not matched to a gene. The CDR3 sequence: CASTWTGGIKVETQYF. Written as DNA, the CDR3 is TGTGCCAGCACTTGGACAGGGGGAATCAAGGTAGAGACCCAGTACTTC.

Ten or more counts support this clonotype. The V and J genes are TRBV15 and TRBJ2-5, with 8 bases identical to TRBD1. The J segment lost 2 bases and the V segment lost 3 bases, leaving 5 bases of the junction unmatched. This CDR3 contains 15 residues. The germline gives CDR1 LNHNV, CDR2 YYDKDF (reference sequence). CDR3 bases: TGTGCCACCAGCAGCAGAACAGGGGGACAAGAGACCCAGTACTTC. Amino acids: CATSSRTGGQETQYF.

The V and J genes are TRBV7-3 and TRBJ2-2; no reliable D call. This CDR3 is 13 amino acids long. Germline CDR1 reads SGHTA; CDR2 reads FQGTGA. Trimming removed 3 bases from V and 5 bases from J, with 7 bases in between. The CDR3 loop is CASSFDGTGELFF. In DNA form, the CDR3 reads TGTGCCAGCAGCTTCGACGGGACCGGGGAGCTGTTTTTT.

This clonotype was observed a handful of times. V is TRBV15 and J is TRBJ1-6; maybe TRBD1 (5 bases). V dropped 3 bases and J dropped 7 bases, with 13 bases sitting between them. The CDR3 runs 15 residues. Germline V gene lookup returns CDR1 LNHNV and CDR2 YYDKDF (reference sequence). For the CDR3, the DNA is TGTGCCACCAGCAGTTCCATGGGGGTAAATTCACCCCTCCACTTT. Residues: CATSSSMGVNSPLHF.

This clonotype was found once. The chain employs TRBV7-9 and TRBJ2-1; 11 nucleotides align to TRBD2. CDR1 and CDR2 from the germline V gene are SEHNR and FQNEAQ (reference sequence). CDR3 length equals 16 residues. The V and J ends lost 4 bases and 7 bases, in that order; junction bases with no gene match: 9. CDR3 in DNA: TGTGCCAGCAGCTATAGCGGGAGGGCCGGGGGTAATGAGCAGTTCTTC. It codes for CASSYSGRAGGNEQFF.

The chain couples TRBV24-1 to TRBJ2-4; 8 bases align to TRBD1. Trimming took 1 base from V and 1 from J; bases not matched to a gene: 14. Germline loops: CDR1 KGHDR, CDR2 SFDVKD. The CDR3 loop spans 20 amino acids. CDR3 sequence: CATSDLSGTGLGWAKNIQYF. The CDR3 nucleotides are TGTGCCACCAGTGATTTATCTGGGACAGGTCTGGGGTGGGCCAAAAACATTCAGTACTTC.

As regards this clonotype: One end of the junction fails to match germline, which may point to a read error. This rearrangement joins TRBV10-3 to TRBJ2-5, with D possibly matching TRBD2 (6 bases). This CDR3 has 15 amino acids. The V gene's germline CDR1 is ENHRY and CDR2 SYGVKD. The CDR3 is CAIRAGLGVGETQHF. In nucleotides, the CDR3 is TGTGCCATCAGGGCGGGACTGGGTGTGGGGGAGACCCAGCACTTC.

The CDR3 nucleotides read TGTGCCAGCAGCTTAGCGCCGTCCAGGGGTGACGAGCAGTACTTC. Protein sequence: CASSLAPSRGDEQYF. The chain joins TRBV7-9 to TRBJ2-7; weak D call: TRBD1 (6 bases). Trimming removed 0 bases from V and 5 bases from J, with 14 bases in between. The germline V gene has CDR1 SEHNR and CDR2 FQNEAQ (reference sequence). There are 15 residues in the CDR3.

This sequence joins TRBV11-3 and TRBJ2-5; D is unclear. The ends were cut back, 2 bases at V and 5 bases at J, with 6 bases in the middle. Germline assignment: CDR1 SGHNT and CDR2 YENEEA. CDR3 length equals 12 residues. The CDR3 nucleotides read TGTGCCAGCAGCTTACTTAGTGAGACCCAGTACTTC. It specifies CASSLLSETQYF.

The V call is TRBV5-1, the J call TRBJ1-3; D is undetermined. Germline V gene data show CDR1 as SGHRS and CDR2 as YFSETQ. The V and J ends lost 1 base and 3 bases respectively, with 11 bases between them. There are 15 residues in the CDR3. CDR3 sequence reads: CASSLSGERGNTIYF. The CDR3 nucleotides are TGCGCCAGCAGCTTGTCCGGGGAACGTGGAAACACCATATATTTT.

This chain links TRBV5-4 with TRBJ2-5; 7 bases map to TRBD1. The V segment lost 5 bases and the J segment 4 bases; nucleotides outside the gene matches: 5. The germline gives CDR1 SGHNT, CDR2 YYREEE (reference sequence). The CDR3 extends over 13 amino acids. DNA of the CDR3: TGTGCCAGCAGTCCGGGACAGACAGAGACCCAGTACTTC. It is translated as CASSPGQTETQYF. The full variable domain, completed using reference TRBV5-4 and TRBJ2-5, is ETGVTQSPTHLIKTRGQQVTLRCSSQSGHNTVSWYQQALGQGPQFIFQYYREEENGRGNFPPRFSGLQFPNYSSELNVNALELDDSALYLCASSPGQTETQYFGPGTRLLVL.

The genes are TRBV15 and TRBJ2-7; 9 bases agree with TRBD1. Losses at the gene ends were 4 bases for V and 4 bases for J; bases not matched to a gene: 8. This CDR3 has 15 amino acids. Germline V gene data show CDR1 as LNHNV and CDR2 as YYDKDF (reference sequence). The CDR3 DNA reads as TGTGCCACCAGCAAACAGCGGGACAGGGCTTACGAGCAGTACTTC. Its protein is CATSKQRDRAYEQYF.

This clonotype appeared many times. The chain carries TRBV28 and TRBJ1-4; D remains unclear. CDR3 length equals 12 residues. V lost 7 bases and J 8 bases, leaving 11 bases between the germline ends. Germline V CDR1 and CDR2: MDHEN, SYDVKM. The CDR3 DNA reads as TGTGCCAGCAACACACACGCAGAAAAACTGTTTTTT. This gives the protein CASNTHAEKLFF.

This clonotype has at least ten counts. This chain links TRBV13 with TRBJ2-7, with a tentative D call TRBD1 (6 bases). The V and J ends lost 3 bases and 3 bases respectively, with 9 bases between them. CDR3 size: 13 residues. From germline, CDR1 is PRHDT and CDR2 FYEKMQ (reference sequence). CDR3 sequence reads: CASSFRDNYEQYF. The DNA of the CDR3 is TGTGCCAGCAGCTTCCGGGACAACTACGAGCAGTACTTC.

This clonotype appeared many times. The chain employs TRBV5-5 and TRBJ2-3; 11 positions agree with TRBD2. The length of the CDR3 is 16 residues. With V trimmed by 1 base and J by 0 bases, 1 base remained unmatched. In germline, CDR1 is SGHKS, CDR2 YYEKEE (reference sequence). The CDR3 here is CASSLRTSGSTDTQYF. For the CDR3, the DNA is TGTGCCAGCAGCTTGCGGACTAGCGGGAGCACAGATACGCAGTATTTT.

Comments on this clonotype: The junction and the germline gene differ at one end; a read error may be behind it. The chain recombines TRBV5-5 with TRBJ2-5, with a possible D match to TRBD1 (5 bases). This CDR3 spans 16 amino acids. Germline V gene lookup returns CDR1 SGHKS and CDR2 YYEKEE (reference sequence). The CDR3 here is CASCLAGHLNQETQYF. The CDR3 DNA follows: TGTGCCAGCTGCTTGGCAGGACACCTCAATCAAGAGACCCAGTACTTC.

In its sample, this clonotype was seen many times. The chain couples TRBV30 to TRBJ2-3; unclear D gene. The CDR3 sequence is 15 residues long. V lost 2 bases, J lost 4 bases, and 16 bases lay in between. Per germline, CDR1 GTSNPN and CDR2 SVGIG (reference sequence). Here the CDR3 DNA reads TGTGCCTGGAGTACCCCCGTTAACAGCCCAGATACGCAGTATTTT. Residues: CAWSTPVNSPDTQYF.

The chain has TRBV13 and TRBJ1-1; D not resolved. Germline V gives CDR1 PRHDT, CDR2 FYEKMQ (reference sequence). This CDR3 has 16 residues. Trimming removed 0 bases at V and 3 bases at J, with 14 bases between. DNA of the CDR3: TGTGCCAGCAGCTTAGGAGGGAAGGAGGGATACACTGAAGCTTTCTTT. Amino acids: CASSLGGKEGYTEAFF.

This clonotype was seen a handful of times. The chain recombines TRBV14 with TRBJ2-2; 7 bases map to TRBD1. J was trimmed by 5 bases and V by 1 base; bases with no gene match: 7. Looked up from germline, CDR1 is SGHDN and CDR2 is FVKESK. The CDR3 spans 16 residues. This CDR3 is CASSQVSAGGTGELFF. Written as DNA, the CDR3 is TGTGCCAGCAGCCAAGTTTCGGCAGGGGGAACCGGGGAGCTGTTTTTT.

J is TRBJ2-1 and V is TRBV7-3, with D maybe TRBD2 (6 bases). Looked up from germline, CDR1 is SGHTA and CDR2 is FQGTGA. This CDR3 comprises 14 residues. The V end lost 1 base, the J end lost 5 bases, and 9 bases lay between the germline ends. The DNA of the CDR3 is TGTGCCAGCAGCTTAAATGGAGGGAACAATGAGCAGTTCTTC. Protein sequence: CASSLNGGNNEQFF. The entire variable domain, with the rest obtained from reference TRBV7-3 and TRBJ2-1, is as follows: GAGVSQTPSNKVTEKGKYVELRCDPISGHTALYWYRQSLGQGPEFLIYFQGTGAADDSGLPNDRFFAVRPEGSVSTLKIQRTERGDSAVYLCASSLNGGNNEQFFGPGTRLTVL.

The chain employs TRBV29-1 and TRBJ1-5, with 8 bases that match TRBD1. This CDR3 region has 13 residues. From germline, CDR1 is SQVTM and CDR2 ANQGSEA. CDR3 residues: CRNGDRQNQPQHF. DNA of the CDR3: TGCAGGAACGGGGACAGGCAGAATCAGCCCCAGCATTTT.

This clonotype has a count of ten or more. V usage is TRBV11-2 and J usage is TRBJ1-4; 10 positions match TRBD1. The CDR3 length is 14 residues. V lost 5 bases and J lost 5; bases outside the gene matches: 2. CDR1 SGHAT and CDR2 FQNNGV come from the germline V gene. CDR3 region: CASSRGQGNEKLFF. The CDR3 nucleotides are TGTGCCAGCAGCAGGGGACAGGGGAATGAAAAACTGTTTTTT. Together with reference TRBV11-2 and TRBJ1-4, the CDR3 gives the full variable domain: EAGVAQSPRYKIIEKRQSVAFWCNPISGHATLYWYQQILGQGPKLLIQFQNNGVVDDSQLPKDRFSAERLKGVDSTLKIQPAKLEDSAVYLCASSRGQGNEKLFFGSGTQLSVL.

The CDR3 reads CASSEGTSSPYEQYF. The CDR3 nucleotides are TGCGCCAGCAGTGAGGGGACTAGCAGTCCCTACGAGCAGTACTTC. The genes are TRBV10-2 and TRBJ2-7, with 9 bases that match TRBD2. Germline V gene sequence: CDR1 WSHSY, CDR2 SAAADI. CDR3 size: 15 residues. The junction had 4 bases not matched to a gene; V was cut back by 2 bases and J by 2 bases.

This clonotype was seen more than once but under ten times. The CDR3 DNA sequence: TGTGCCAGTAGTACGGCCGGGACGGGGTCCTACGAGCAGTACTTC. Amino acids: CASSTAGTGSYEQYF. This chain connects TRBV19 to TRBJ2-7, with D possibly being TRBD1 or TRBD2 (5 bases each). This CDR3 spans 15 amino acids. Germline CDR1 is LNHDA and CDR2 is SQIVND (reference sequence). With 4 bases removed from V and 1 base from J, the gap between germline ends came to 14 bases.

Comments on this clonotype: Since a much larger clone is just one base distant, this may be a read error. CDR3 amino acids: CASTRTSAYEQFF. In nucleotides, the CDR3 is TGTGCCAGCACCCGGACTAGCGCCTACGAGCAGTTCTTC. This sequence joins TRBV11-2 and TRBJ2-7; 9 positions agree with TRBD2. The J call is in doubt because the DNA end fits TRBJ2-1 better. The CDR3 totals 13 residues. Germline V gene sequence: CDR1 SGHAT, CDR2 FQNNGV.